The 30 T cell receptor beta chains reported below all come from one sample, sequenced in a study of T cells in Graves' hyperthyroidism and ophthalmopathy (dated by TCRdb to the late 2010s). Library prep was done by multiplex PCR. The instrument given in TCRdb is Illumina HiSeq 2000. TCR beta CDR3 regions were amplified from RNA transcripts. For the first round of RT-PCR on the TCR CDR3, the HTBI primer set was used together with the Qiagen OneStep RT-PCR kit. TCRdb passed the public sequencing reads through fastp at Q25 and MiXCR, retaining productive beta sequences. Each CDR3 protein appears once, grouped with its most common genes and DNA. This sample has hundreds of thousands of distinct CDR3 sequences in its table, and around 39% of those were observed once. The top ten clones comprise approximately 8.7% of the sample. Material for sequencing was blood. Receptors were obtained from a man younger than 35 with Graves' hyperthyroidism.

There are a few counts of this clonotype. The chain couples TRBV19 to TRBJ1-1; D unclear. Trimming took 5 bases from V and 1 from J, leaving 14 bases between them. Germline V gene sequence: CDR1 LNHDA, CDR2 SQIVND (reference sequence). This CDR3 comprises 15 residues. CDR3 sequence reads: CASSPSRPENTEAFF. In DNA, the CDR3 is TGTGCCAGTAGTCCGAGCCGTCCGGAGAACACTGAAGCTTTCTTT.

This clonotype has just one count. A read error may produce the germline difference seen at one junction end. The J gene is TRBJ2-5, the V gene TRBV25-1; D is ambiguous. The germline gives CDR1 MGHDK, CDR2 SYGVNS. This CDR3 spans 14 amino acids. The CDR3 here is CASSLDRIGETQYF. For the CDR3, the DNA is TGCGCCAGCAGCTTGGATAGGATAGGGGAGACCCAGTACTTC. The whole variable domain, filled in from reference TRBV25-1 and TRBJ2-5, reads EADIYQTPRYLVIGTGKKITLECSQTMGHDKMYWYQQDPGMELHLIHYSYGVNSTEKGDLSSESTVSRIRTEHFPLTLESARPSHTSQYLCASSLDRIGETQYFGPGTRLLVL.

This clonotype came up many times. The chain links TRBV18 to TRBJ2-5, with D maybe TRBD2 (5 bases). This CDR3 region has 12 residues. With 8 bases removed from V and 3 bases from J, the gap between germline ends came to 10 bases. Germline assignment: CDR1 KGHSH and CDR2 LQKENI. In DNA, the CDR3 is TGTGCCAGCAGTCCGCGGGAAGAGACCCAGTACTTC. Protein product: CASSPREETQYF.

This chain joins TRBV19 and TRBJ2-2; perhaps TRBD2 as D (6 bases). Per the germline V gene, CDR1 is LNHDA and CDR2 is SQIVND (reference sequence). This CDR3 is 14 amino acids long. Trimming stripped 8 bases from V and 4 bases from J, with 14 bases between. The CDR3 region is CASGEGTLTGELFF. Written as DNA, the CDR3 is TGTGCCAGTGGCGAGGGGACTCTCACCGGGGAGCTGTTTTTT. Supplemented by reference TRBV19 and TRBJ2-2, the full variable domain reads DGGITQSPKYLFRKEGQNVTLSCEQNLNHDAMYWYRQDPGQGLRLIYYSQIVNDFQKGDIAEGYSVSREKKESFPLTVTSAQKNPTAFYLCASGEGTLTGELFFGEGSRLTVL.

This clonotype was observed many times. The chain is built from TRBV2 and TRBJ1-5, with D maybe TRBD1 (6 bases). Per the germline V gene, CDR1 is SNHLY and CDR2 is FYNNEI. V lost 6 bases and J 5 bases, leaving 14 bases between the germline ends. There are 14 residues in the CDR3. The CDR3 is CASRPYRDDQPQHF. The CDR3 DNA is TGTGCCAGCAGACCATACAGGGATGATCAGCCCCAGCATTTT.

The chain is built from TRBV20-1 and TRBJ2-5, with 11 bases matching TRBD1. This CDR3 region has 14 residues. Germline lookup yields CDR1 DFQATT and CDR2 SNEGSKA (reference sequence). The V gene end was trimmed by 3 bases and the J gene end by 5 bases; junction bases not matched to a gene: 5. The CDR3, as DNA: TGCAGTGCTAGGCGGACAGGGGGCGCGGAGACCCAGTACTTC. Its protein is CSARRTGGAETQYF.

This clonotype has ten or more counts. DNA for the CDR3: TGCAGTGCTAGAGATGGACGATTGAACACTGAAGCTTTCTTT. It is translated as CSARDGRLNTEAFF. This chain connects TRBV20-1 to TRBJ1-1; no clear D. V dropped 0 bases and J dropped 0 bases, with 8 bases sitting between them. The CDR3 has 14 residues. In germline, CDR1 is DFQATT, CDR2 SNEGSKA (reference sequence).

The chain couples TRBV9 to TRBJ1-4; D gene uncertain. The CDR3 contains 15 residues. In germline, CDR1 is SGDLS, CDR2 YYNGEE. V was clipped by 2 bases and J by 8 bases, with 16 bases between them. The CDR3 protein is CASSVSLSSGEKLFF. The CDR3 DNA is TGTGCCAGCAGCGTTTCTTTAAGCTCGGGAGAAAAACTGTTTTTT.

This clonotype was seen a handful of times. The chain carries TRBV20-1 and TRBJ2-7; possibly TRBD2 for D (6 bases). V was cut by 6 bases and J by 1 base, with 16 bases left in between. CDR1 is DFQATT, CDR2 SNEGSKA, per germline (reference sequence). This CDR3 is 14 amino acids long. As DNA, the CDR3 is TGCAGTGCCATTCGGGAGTCACTTTCCTACGAGCAGTACTTC. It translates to CSAIRESLSYEQYF.

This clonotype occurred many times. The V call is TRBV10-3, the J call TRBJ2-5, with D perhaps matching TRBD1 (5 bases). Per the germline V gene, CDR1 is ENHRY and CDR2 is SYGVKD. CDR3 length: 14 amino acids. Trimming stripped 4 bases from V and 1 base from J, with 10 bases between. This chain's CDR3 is CAISAGPFQETQYF. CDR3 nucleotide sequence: TGTGCCATCAGTGCAGGGCCCTTCCAAGAGACCCAGTACTTC.

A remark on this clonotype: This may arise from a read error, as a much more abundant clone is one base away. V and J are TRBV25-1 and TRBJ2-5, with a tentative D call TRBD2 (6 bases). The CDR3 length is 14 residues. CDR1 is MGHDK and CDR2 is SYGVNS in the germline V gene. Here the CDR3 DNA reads TGTACCAGCAGCCCGCGGGACCGTCGGGAGACCCAGTACTTC. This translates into CTSSPRDRRETQYF.

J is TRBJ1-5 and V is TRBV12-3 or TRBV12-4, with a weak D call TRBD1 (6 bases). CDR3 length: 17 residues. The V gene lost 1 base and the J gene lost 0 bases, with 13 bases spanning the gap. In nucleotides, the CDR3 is TGTGCCAGCAGTTTAGTTGTGGGGGGCCCTAGCAATCAGCCCCAGCATTTT. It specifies CASSLVVGGPSNQPQHF.

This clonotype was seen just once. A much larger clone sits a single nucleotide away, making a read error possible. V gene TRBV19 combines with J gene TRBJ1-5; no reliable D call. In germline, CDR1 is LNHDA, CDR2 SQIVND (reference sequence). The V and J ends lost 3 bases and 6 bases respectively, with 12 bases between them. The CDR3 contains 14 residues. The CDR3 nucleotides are TGTGCCAGTAGTATGGGAACAGTAGGTCAGCCCCAGCATTTT. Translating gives CASSMGTVGQPQHF.

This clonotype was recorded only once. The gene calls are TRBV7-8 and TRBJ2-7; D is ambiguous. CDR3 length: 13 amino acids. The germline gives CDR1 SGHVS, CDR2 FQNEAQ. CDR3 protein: CARAFSRDYEQYF. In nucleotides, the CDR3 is TGTGCTAGAGCTTTCTCAAGGGACTACGAGCAGTACTTC.

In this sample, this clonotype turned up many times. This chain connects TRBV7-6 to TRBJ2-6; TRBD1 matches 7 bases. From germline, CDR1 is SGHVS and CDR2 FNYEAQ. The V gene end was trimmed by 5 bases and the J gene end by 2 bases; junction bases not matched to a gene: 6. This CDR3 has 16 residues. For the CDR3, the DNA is TGTGCCAGCAGCACCCCGACAGGGACTGGGGCCAACGTCCTGACTTTC. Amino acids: CASSTPTGTGANVLTF.

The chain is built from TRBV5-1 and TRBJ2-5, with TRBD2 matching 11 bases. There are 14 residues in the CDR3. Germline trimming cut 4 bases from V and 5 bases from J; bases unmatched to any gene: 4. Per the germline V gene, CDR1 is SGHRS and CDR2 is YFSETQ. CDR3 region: CASSPTSGTETQYF. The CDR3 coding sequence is TGCGCCAGCAGCCCGACTAGCGGGACGGAGACCCAGTACTTC.

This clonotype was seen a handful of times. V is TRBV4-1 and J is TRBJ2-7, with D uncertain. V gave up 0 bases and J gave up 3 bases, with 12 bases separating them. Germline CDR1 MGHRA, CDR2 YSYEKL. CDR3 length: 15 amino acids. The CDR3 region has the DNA TGCGCCAGCAGCCAAGAGGGAACAGCTCGCTACGAGCAGTACTTC. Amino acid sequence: CASSQEGTARYEQYF.

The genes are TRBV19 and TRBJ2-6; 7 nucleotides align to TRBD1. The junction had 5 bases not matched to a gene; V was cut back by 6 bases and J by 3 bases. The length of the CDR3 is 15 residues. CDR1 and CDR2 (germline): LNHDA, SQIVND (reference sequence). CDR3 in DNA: TGTGCCAGTAGCCGGGACAGCTATGGGGCCAACGTCCTGACTTTC. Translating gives CASSRDSYGANVLTF. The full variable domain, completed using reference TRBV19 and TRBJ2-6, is DGGITQSPKYLFRKEGQNVTLSCEQNLNHDAMYWYRQDPGQGLRLIYYSQIVNDFQKGDIAEGYSVSREKKESFPLTVTSAQKNPTAFYLCASSRDSYGANVLTFGAGSRLTVL.

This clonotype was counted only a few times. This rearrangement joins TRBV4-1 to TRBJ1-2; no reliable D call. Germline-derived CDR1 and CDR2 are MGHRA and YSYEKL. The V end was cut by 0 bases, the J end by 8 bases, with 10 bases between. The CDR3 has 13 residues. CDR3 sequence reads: CASSQETANGYTF. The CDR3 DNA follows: TGCGCCAGCAGCCAAGAGACGGCGAACGGCTACACCTTC.

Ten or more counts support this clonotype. In DNA, the CDR3 is TGTGCCAGCAGCGTAGAGCCTAGCGGGACCTACGAGCAGTACTTC. Encoded protein: CASSVEPSGTYEQYF. The rearrangement links TRBV9 to TRBJ2-7; TRBD2 agrees at 9 bases. The J segment lost 2 bases and the V segment lost 0 bases, leaving 3 bases of the junction unmatched. Germline V gives CDR1 SGDLS, CDR2 YYNGEE. The CDR3 spans 15 residues.

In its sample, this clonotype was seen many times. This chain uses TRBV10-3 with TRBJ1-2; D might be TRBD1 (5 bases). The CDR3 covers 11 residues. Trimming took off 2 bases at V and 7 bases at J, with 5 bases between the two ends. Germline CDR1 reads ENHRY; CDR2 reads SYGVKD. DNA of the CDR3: TGTGCCATCAGTGAGAGGGGTGGCTACACCTTC. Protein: CAISERGGYTF.

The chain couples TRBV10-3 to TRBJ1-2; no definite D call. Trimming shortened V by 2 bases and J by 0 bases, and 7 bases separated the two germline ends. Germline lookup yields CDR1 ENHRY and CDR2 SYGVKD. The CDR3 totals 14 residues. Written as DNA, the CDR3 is TGTGCCATCAGTGAGGGTGGGGCTAACTATGGCTACACCTTC. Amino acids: CAISEGGANYGYTF.

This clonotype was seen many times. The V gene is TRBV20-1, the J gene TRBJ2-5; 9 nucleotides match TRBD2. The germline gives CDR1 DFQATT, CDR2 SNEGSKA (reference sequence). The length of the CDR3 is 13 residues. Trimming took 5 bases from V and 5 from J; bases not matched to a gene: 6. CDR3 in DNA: TGCAGTGCTGAGGCTCTAGCGGGGGAGACCCAGTACTTC. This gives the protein CSAEALAGETQYF.

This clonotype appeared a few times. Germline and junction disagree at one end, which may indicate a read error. This chain's CDR3 is CASSEYPRGHRNTEAFF. The DNA of the CDR3 is TGCGCCAGCAGCGAGTACCCTCGAGGACACCGGAACACTGAAGCTTTCTTT. The chain joins TRBV11-2 to TRBJ1-1; TRBD1 might be the D (5 bases). The CDR3 spans 17 residues. Germline V gives CDR1 SGHAT, CDR2 FQNNGV. The variable domain in full, with the rest retrieved from reference TRBV11-2 and TRBJ1-1, is EAGVAQSPRYKIIEKRQSVAFWCNPISGHATLYWYQQILGQGPKLLIQFQNNGVVDDSQLPKDRFSAERLKGVDSTLKIQPAKLEDSAVYLCASSEYPRGHRNTEAFFGQGTRLTVV.

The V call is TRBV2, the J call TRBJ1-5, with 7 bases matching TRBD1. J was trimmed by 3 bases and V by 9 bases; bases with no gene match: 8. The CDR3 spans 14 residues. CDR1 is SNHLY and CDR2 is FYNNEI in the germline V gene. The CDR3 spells CASNRDSNNQPQHF. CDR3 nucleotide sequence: TGTGCCAGTAACCGGGACAGTAACAATCAGCCCCAGCATTTT.

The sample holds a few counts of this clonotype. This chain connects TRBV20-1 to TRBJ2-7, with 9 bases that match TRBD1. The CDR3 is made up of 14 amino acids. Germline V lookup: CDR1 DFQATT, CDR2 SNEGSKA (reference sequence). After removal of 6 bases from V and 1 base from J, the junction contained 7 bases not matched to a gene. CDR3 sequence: CSAGRGTGSYEQYF. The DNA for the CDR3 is TGCAGTGCGGGGCGGGGGACAGGGTCCTACGAGCAGTACTTC.

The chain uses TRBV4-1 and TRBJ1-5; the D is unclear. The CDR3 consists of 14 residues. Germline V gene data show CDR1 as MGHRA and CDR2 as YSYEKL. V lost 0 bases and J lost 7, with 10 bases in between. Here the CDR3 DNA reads TGCGCCAGCAGCCAAGAGAAGGGCGGGCAGCCCCAGCATTTT. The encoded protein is CASSQEKGGQPQHF.

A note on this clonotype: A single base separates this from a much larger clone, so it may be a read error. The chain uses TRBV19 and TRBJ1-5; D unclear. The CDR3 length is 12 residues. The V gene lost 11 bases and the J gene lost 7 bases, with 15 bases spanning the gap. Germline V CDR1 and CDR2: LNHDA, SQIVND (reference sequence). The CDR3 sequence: CAGMAGRQPQHF. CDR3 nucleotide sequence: TGTGCCGGCATGGCGGGGAGACAGCCCCAGCATTTT.

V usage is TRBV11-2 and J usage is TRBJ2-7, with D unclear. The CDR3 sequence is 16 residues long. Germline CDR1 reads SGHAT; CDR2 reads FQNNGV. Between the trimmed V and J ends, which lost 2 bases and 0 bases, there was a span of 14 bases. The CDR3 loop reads CASSLLSGSGSYEQYF. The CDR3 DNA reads TGTGCCAGCAGCTTACTTTCTGGGTCGGGCTCCTACGAGCAGTACTTC. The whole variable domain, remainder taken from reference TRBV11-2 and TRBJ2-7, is EAGVAQSPRYKIIEKRQSVAFWCNPISGHATLYWYQQILGQGPKLLIQFQNNGVVDDSQLPKDRFSAERLKGVDSTLKIQPAKLEDSAVYLCASSLLSGSGSYEQYFGPGTRLTVT.

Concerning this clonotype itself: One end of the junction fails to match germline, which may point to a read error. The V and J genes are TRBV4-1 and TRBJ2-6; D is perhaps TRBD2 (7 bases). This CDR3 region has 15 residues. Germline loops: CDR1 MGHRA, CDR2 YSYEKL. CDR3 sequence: CASSPALGGANVLTF. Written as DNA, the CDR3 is TGCGCCAGCAGCCCCGCTTTGGGGGGGGCCAACGTCTTGACTTTC.